This TCR beta chain was sequenced during a study of Tregs in tolerant kidney transplant recipients. Background on the study: A roughly 3-day belatacept mixed lymphocyte reaction, sometimes plus 5-day graft donor restimulation, preceded CD4+CD25+CD127- sorting. General study points: Expanding Tregs on activated donor B cells appeared to best identify donor-specific TCRbeta clones.

Libraries were prepared by immunoSEQ multiplex PCR; TCRdb keeps only in-frame clonotypes and omits some of them. The sample lists tens of thousands of clones, nearly 97% occurring once. This clone was counted once. Its antigen is undetermined. The CDR3 contains 16 residues. Trimming left V 1 base short and J 3 bases short, with 13 bases between. Sample: Tregs from blood cultured with allogeneic cells. This receptor was identified in a human donor in good health. This chain joins TRBV5-7 and TRBJ1-4; no reliable D call. TRBV5-7 qualifies as an ORF whose function is uncertain. Written as DNA, the CDR3 is TGTGCCAGCAGCTTGAGTCGTTGGGCGGCTAATGAAAAACTGTTTTTT. Its protein is CASSLSRWAANEKLFF.